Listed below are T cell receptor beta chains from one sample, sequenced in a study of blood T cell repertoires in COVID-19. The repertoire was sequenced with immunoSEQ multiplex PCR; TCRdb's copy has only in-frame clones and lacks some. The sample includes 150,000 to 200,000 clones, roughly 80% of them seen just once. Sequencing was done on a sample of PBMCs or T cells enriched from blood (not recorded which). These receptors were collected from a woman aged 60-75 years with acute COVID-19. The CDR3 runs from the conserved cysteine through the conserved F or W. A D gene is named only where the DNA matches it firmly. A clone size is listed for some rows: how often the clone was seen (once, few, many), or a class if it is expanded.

CASSQETGLDRGRHYEQYF | TGCGCCAGCAGCCAAGAGACGGGGTTGGACAGGGGCCGACACTACGAGCAGTACTTC | TRBV4-1 | TRBD1 | many | TRBJ2-7
CASSVATGGGDTIYF | TGTGCCAGCAGCGTAGCTACCGGGGGGGGAGACACCATATATTTT | TRBV9 | . | . | TRBJ1-3
CASSSQLNNEQFF | TGTGCCAGCAGCTCACAGTTGAACAATGAGCAGTTCTTC | TRBV9 | . | . | TRBJ2-1
CASMPRGRSTEAFF | TGCGCCAGCATGCCCAGGGGGCGAAGCACTGAAGCTTTCTTT | TRBV23-1 | TRBD1 | . | TRBJ1-1
CASSQDPGTGGDTQYF | TGTGCCAGCAGCCAAGATCCTGGGACAGGGGGAGATACGCAGTATTTT | TRBV14 | TRBD1 | . | TRBJ2-3
CASSHNSEDTQYF | TGTGCCAGCAGCCACAATTCGGAGGATACGCAGTATTTT | TRBV5-4 | . | . | TRBJ2-3
CASRRWGQGPQVDSPLHF | TGTGCCAGCAGAAGGTGGGGACAGGGGCCTCAAGTGGATTCACCCCTCCACTTT | TRBV27 | TRBD1 | . | TRBJ1-6
CASSQGLAGEPQYF | TGCGCCAGCAGCCAAGGACTAGCGGGAGAGCCCCAGTACTTC | TRBV4-3 | TRBD2 | . | TRBJ2-7
CASSQDLGTKGELFF | TGTGCCAGCAGCCAAGATCTGGGGACTAAAGGGGAGCTGTTTTTT | TRBV3-1/TRBV3-2 | TRBD2 | . | TRBJ2-2
CASSAMVDTEAFF | TGTGCCAGCAGCGCGATGGTGGACACTGAAGCTTTCTTT | TRBV6-4 | . | . | TRBJ1-1
CASSEGLHGGEKLFF | TGTGCCAGCAGTGAAGGGCTTCACGGGGGGGAAAAACTGTTTTTT | TRBV2 | . | few | TRBJ1-4
CASSQFRNRGGAEAFF | TGTGCCAGCAGCCAATTCCGTAACAGGGGAGGAGCTGAAGCTTTCTTT | TRBV3-1/TRBV3-2 | TRBD1 | . | TRBJ1-1
CASSLSIQRDTIYF | TGTGCCAGCAGCTTATCGATCCAGCGGGACACCATATATTTT | TRBV11-2 | . | . | TRBJ1-3
CASSGRTGSSYEQYF | TGTGCCAGCAGCGGACGGACAGGGAGCTCCTACGAGCAGTACTTC | TRBV5-5 | TRBD1 | . | TRBJ2-7
CASSFSGANVLTF | TGTGCCAGCAGCTTCTCCGGGGCCAACGTCCTGACTTTC | TRBV5-6 | . | . | TRBJ2-6
CASRMGATDTIYF | TGTGCCAGTAGAATGGGGGCGACTGACACCATATATTTT | TRBV19 | . | few | TRBJ1-3
CASSLVASTGELFF | TGCGCCAGCAGCTTGGTGGCTAGCACCGGGGAGCTGTTTTTT | TRBV5-1 | . | . | TRBJ2-2
CASSAAGTANSNQPQHF | TGTGCCAGCAGTGCCGCCGGGACAGCTAATAGCAATCAGCCCCAGCATTTT | TRBV6-1 | TRBD1 | . | TRBJ1-5
CATRSSLTMGDTQYF | TGTGCCACCAGAAGCTCCTTGACTATGGGAGATACGCAGTATTTT | TRBV24-1 | . | . | TRBJ2-3
CASKAGTSPYEQYF | TGTGCCAGTAAGGCCGGGACTAGTCCCTACGAGCAGTACTTC | TRBV19 | TRBD2 | . | TRBJ2-7
CASSYQRSYEQYF | TGTGCCAGCAGTTACCAGCGGTCCTACGAGCAGTACTTC | TRBV6-5 | . | . | TRBJ2-7
CASSPTSGRGGETQYF | TGTGCCAGCAGCCCAACTAGCGGAAGGGGGGGGGAGACCCAGTACTTC | TRBV7-6 | TRBD2 | . | TRBJ2-5
CASSFRETQYF | TGTGCCAGCAGCTTTCGAGAGACCCAGTACTTC | TRBV5-6 | . | . | TRBJ2-5
CASSRQEGQDYNSPLHF | TGTGCCAGCAGCAGACAAGAGGGACAGGACTATAATTCACCCCTCCACTTT | TRBV21-1 | . | . | TRBJ1-6
CASTPRGGISYEQYF | TGTGCCAGCACCCCCCGCGGGGGAATCTCCTACGAGCAGTACTTC | TRBV21-1 | . | . | TRBJ2-7
CASSRDTLNSPLHF | TGTGCCAGCAGCCGGGACACGCTTAATTCACCCCTCCACTTT | TRBV7-2 | . | . | TRBJ1-6
CASSFQTGWETQYF | TGTGCCAGCAGTTTCCAGACAGGGTGGGAGACCCAGTACTTC | TRBV27 | TRBD1 | . | TRBJ2-5
CASSATGGGTEAFF | TGTGCCAGCAGCGCGACAGGGGGCGGCACTGAAGCTTTCTTT | TRBV5-8 | TRBD1 | . | TRBJ1-1
CASSPKKQGPDTQYF | TGTGCCAGCTCACCAAAAAAACAGGGCCCAGATACGCAGTATTTT | TRBV18 | . | once | TRBJ2-3
CSAGLYEQYF | TGCAGTGCGGGGCTTTACGAGCAGTACTTC | TRBV20-1 | . | . | TRBJ2-7
CASSLDSAGGQPQHF | TGTGCCAGCAGCTTAGACAGTGCGGGGGGACAGCCCCAGCATTTT | TRBV7-9 | . | . | TRBJ1-5
CASSITRNEQFF | TGTGCCAGTAGTATAACTAGAAATGAGCAGTTCTTC | TRBV19 | . | . | TRBJ2-1
CASGDRGLAWGYTF | TGTGCCAGTGGGGATAGGGGGCTGGCTTGGGGCTACACCTTC | TRBV19 | TRBD1 | . | TRBJ1-2
CATSDLSGNGYTF | TGTGCCACCAGTGATTTATCGGGAAATGGCTACACCTTC | TRBV24-1 | . | . | TRBJ1-2
CASSEQGVMNTEAFF | TGTGCCAGCAGTGAGCAGGGGGTGATGAACACTGAAGCTTTCTTT | TRBV2 | TRBD1 | . | TRBJ1-1
CASSFRTGKGITEAFF | TGTGCCAGCAGTTTCCGGACAGGGAAGGGGATCACTGAAGCTTTCTTT | TRBV6-2/TRBV6-3 | TRBD1 | few | TRBJ1-1
CATNPTGEETQYF | TGTGCCACCAACCCGACAGGGGAAGAGACCCAGTACTTC | TRBV15 | TRBD1 | . | TRBJ2-5
CAWSVRAGTFGDTQYF | TGTGCCTGGAGTGTACGTGCAGGCACATTTGGAGATACGCAGTATTTT | TRBV30 | . | . | TRBJ2-3
CASSLVAGTTEAFF | TGTGCCAGCAGCTTAGTGGCGGGAACAACTGAAGCTTTCTTT | TRBV7-2 | . | few | TRBJ1-1
CASSLENYNEQFF | TGTGCCAGCAGCTTGGAGAACTACAATGAGCAGTTCTTC | TRBV7-9 | . | . | TRBJ2-1
CASSREAIYGYTF | TGTGCCAGTAGTAGGGAGGCCATCTATGGCTACACCTTC | TRBV19 | . | few | TRBJ1-2
CASSWGQGNYGYTF | TGTGCCAGCAGCTGGGGGCAAGGGAACTATGGCTACACCTTC | TRBV6-2/TRBV6-3 | . | once | TRBJ1-2